This section outlines one T cell receptor beta chain sequence together with its context. The sample originates from a study of T cell changes during pregnancy in multiple sclerosis. Method: immunoSEQ multiplex PCR; TCRdb's copy keeps in-frame clones and lacks some. This sample has fewer than 85,000 clones; roughly 92% occur once, and the top ten carry 1.5% to 2%. Germline lookup yields CDR1 SGHAT and CDR2 FQDESV (reference sequence). This CDR3 region has 17 residues. V lost 0 bases and J lost 2; bases outside the gene matches: 8. This clonotype originated in a female donor in good health, enrolled as a control in a pregnancy study. This sample comprised peripheral blood, obtained in the first trimester of pregnancy. The J gene is TRBJ2-7, the V gene TRBV11-1, with TRBD2 matching over 9 bases. In DNA form, the CDR3 reads TGTGCCAGCAGCTTAGCCACTAGCGGGCGCGAACCCTACGAGCAGTACTTC. Protein: CASSLATSGREPYEQYF. Filled out from reference TRBV11-1 and TRBJ2-7, the complete variable domain reads EAEVAQSPRYKITEKSQAVAFWCDPISGHATLYWYRQILGQGPELLVQFQDESVVDDSQLPKDRFSAERLKGVDSTLKIQPAELGDSAMYLCASSLATSGREPYEQYFGPGTRLTVT.